Sequencing of this TCR beta chain was carried out in a study of blood T cell repertoires in COVID-19. Sequencing used immunoSEQ multiplex PCR; TCRdb keeps in-frame clones, though not all of them. The data contain 70,000 to 75,000 clones, about nine tenths of them singletons. This receptor was identified in a human donor in a cohort sampled during active COVID-19. Sequencing was performed on peripheral blood.

The CDR3 DNA reads TGTGCCAGCAGCGTATCCGGGACAGAATATTCACCCCTCCACTTT. Translation gives CASSVSGTEYSPLHF. The chain carries TRBV7-3 and TRBJ1-6; 7 nucleotides line up with TRBD1. The CDR3 runs 15 residues. Germline CDR1 is SGHTA and CDR2 is FQGTGA. J lost 8 bases, V lost 5 bases, and 9 bases had no gene match.